The 26 T cell receptor beta chains below come from one sample, sequenced in a study of blood T cell repertoires in COVID-19. Repertoires were generated with immunoSEQ multiplex PCR, while TCRdb's copy carries only in-frame clones and drops some. The sample records fewer than 200,000 clones, under 90% being singletons. The sample was PBMCs or T cells enriched from blood (not recorded which). The receptors were gathered from a man over 45 who had recovered from COVID-19.

The V gene is TRBV19, the J gene TRBJ1-5, with D tentatively TRBD1 (5 bases). This CDR3 is built from 15 residues. Germline-derived CDR1 and CDR2 are LNHDA and SQIVND (reference sequence). The V end lost 6 bases, the J end lost 2 bases, and 14 bases lay between the germline ends. The CDR3 nucleotides are TGTGCCAGTAGACGGACAAAAAGAGGCAATCAGCCCCAGCATTTT. As protein: CASRRTKRGNQPQHF.

The table lists this clone with a count of one. The CDR3 DNA reads TGCGCCAGCAGCTTCCAGCGGGGTCCTACCGGGGAGCTGTTTTTT. Its translation: CASSFQRGPTGELFF. The chain has TRBV5-1 and TRBJ2-2, with TRBD2 matching 7 bases. V was pared by 2 bases and J by 5 bases, with 6 bases of the junction left unmatched. Germline V gene data show CDR1 as SGHRS and CDR2 as YFSETQ. The CDR3 spans 15 residues. The full variable domain, in which reference TRBV5-1 and TRBJ2-2 provide the parts outside the CDR3, is KAGVTQTPRYLIKTRGQQVTLSCSPISGHRSVSWYQQTPGQGLQFLFEYFSETQRNKGNFPGRFSGRQFSNSRSEMNVSTLELGDSALYLCASSFQRGPTGELFFGEGSRLTVL.

V and J are TRBV11-2 and TRBJ1-4, with TRBD1 matching 9 bases. Trimming took 5 bases from V and 10 from J; bases not matched to a gene: 5. The CDR3 is 13 residues long. CDR1 SGHAT and CDR2 FQNNGV come from the germline V gene. The CDR3 loop reads CASSPPDRGKLFF. The CDR3 bases are TGTGCCAGCAGCCCCCCGGACAGGGGAAAACTGTTTTTT.

The chain uses TRBV4-1 and TRBJ2-5; TRBD1 agrees at 7 bases. The V segment lost 3 bases and the J segment 5 bases; nucleotides outside the gene matches: 9. Per the germline V gene, CDR1 is MGHRA and CDR2 is YSYEKL. The CDR3 loop spans 15 amino acids. Here the CDR3 reads CASSQGDRVEETQYF. The CDR3 region has the DNA TGCGCCAGCAGCCAGGGAGACAGGGTAGAGGAGACCCAGTACTTC.

The V gene is TRBV11-2, the J gene TRBJ2-1, with 14 bases aligning to TRBD2. This CDR3 is 17 amino acids long. Germline CDR1 reads SGHAT; CDR2 reads FQNNGV. Trimming at V came to 8 bases and at J to 3 bases, leaving 9 bases not matched to a gene. CDR3: CASRQGLAGGFYNEQFF. CDR3 nucleotide sequence: TGTGCCAGCCGCCAAGGACTAGCGGGGGGATTCTACAATGAGCAGTTCTTC.

J is TRBJ1-3 and V is TRBV10-1; D call uncertain. CDR3 length: 14 amino acids. Germline values: CDR1 WNHNN, CDR2 SYGVQD (reference sequence). V was shortened by 10 bases and J by 0 bases, with 13 bases between the two germline ends. CDR3 DNA sequence: TGCGCCAACCTGAGGAGGACCTCTGGAAACACCATATATTTT. As protein: CANLRRTSGNTIYF.

As DNA, the CDR3 is TGTGCCAGCACGCGGGCCACCTACGAGCAGTACTTC. Encoded protein: CASTRATYEQYF. V usage is TRBV6-5 and J usage is TRBJ2-7, with a weak D call TRBD2 (5 bases). The length of the CDR3 is 12 residues. The V gene lost 7 bases and the J gene lost 2 bases, with 9 bases spanning the gap. The germline V gene has CDR1 MNHEY and CDR2 SVGAGI.

The chain combines TRBV7-2 with TRBJ2-1; D is possibly TRBD2 (6 bases). The CDR3 loop spans 14 amino acids. Germline values: CDR1 SGHTA, CDR2 FQGNSA. The germline V and J ends were trimmed by 4 bases and 9 bases, with 16 bases remaining between them. This CDR3 is CASSSGLPGSEQFF. The CDR3 coding sequence is TGTGCCAGCAGCTCGGGACTCCCAGGGAGTGAGCAGTTCTTC.

J is TRBJ1-1 and V is TRBV9, with D tentatively TRBD1 (5 bases). Per the germline V gene, CDR1 is SGDLS and CDR2 is YYNGEE. The CDR3 extends over 19 amino acids. Trimming stripped 0 bases from V and 3 bases from J, with 24 bases between. The CDR3 reads CASSVATRWTGGGDTEAFF. The CDR3, as DNA: TGTGCCAGCAGCGTAGCTACACGATGGACCGGGGGAGGGGACACTGAAGCTTTCTTT.

The rearrangement joins TRBV3-1 (or the pseudogene TRBV3-2) to TRBJ2-1, with a tentative D call TRBD1 (5 bases). Germline lookup yields CDR1 LGHDT and CDR2 YNNKEL (reference sequence). CDR3 length equals 14 residues. The germline V and J ends were trimmed by 1 base and 9 bases, with 13 bases remaining between them. The CDR3 nucleotides are TGTGCCAGCAGCCAAGGGGCCAGGGTGAGTGAGCAGTTCTTC. This encodes CASSQGARVSEQFF.

The chain's CDR3 is CASSLVGRGIHEQYF. As DNA, the CDR3 is TGCGCCAGCAGCTTGGTTGGCAGGGGCATCCACGAGCAGTACTTC. This chain connects TRBV5-1 to TRBJ2-7; D is possibly TRBD1 (6 bases). V was trimmed by 0 bases and J by 5 bases, leaving 15 bases between them. Germline lookup yields CDR1 SGHRS and CDR2 YFSETQ. This CDR3 comprises 15 residues.

The CDR3: CATSRRPQTGATDTQYF. For the CDR3, the DNA is TGTGCCACCAGCAGGCGGCCACAGACAGGGGCCACAGATACGCAGTATTTT. The V call is TRBV15, the J call TRBJ2-3, with TRBD1 identical over 8 bases. The CDR3 consists of 17 residues. The junction had 10 bases not matched to a gene; V was cut back by 3 bases and J by 2 bases. Germline CDR1 reads LNHNV; CDR2 reads YYDKDF (reference sequence).

This clone was recorded only once. The chain couples TRBV24-1 to TRBJ1-5; no clear D gene. CDR1 is KGHDR, CDR2 SFDVKD, per germline. This CDR3 has 14 residues. The germline V and J ends were trimmed by 4 bases and 4 bases, with 10 bases remaining between them. Written as DNA, the CDR3 is TGTGCCACCAGTGACCGTCCCGTAAATCAGCCCCAGCATTTT. Its translation: CATSDRPVNQPQHF.

As for this clone: Other DNA sequences within the sample encode an identical CDR3. V and J are TRBV12-3 or TRBV12-4 and TRBJ1-5; TRBD1 matches 8 bases. V lost 3 bases and J lost 7; bases outside the gene matches: 2. The CDR3 covers 13 residues. CDR3 amino acids: CASSFTGGQPQHF. The CDR3 nucleotides are TGTGCCAGCAGTTTTACAGGGGGACAGCCCCAGCATTTT.

There are a few counts of this clone. This chain joins TRBV6-2 or TRBV6-3 and TRBJ2-7, with D possibly matching TRBD2 (5 bases). This CDR3 region has 14 residues. V was shortened by 6 bases and J by 2 bases, with 14 bases between the two germline ends. CDR1 is MNHEY and CDR2 is SVGEGT in the germline V gene. In DNA form, the CDR3 reads TGTGCCAGCAGCAAGGAGGACTTCACCTACGAGCAGTACTTC. Amino acids: CASSKEDFTYEQYF.

For the CDR3, the DNA is TGTGCCAGCAGTTCGATACAGGGGCTCGCTGAAGCTTTCTTT. Protein sequence: CASSSIQGLAEAFF. This chain joins TRBV6-5 and TRBJ1-1; 7 bases map to TRBD1. CDR3 length: 14 residues. Germline lookup yields CDR1 MNHEY and CDR2 SVGAGI. V dropped 4 bases and J dropped 6; count of bases not matched to a gene: 8.

The gene calls are TRBV7-9 and TRBJ2-3; D gene ambiguous. CDR3 length: 16 residues. V was clipped by 5 bases and J by 2 bases, with 17 bases between them. The germline V gene has CDR1 SEHNR and CDR2 FQNEAQ (reference sequence). CDR3 sequence: CASSIIFRRPTDTQYF. The CDR3 coding sequence is TGTGCCAGCAGCATCATCTTCCGCAGGCCCACAGATACGCAGTATTTT.

The V and J genes are TRBV15 and TRBJ2-3, with 7 nucleotides matching TRBD1. Germline CDR1 reads LNHNV; CDR2 reads YYDKDF (reference sequence). The CDR3 consists of 13 residues. The V and J ends lost 0 bases and 9 bases, in that order; junction bases with no gene match: 3. In nucleotides, the CDR3 is TGTGCCACCAGCAGAGATCGACAGGGAACGCAGTATTTT. Its protein product is CATSRDRQGTQYF.

The chain has TRBV6-2 or TRBV6-3 and TRBJ1-6, with 7 bases aligning to TRBD1. The CDR3 contains 16 residues. Germline V gene data show CDR1 as MNHEY and CDR2 as SVGEGT. V dropped 7 bases and J dropped 2; count of bases not matched to a gene: 8. The CDR3 bases are TGTGCCAGCACCCCGACCGGGACAGCCTATAATTCACCCCTCCACTTT. Its protein is CASTPTGTAYNSPLHF.

The rearrangement uses TRBV6-5 and TRBJ1-1; D not certain. The CDR3 spans 13 residues. In germline, CDR1 is MNHEY, CDR2 SVGAGI. With 6 bases removed from V and 1 base from J, the gap between germline ends came to 9 bases. CDR3 nucleotide sequence: TGTGCCAGCAGGGCGAGCGGGAACACTGAAGCTTTCTTT. It encodes CASRASGNTEAFF.

V gene TRBV20-1 combines with J gene TRBJ2-5; no reliable D call. Deletions cut 4 bases from V and 5 bases from J, with 8 bases between. Germline values: CDR1 DFQATT, CDR2 SNEGSKA (reference sequence). This CDR3 has 11 residues. The CDR3: CSAITRETQYF. The DNA for the CDR3 is TGCAGTGCTATAACTCGGGAGACCCAGTACTTC.

CDR3 DNA: TGTGCCAGCAGTTACCCGACAGGGGGCCAGCCCCAGCATTTT. It specifies CASSYPTGGQPQHF. The rearrangement uses TRBV6-2 or TRBV6-3 and TRBJ1-5, with TRBD1 identical over 10 bases. The CDR3 contains 14 residues. The trim removed 2 bases at V and 7 bases at J, leaving 2 bases unmatched. Germline lookup yields CDR1 MNHEY and CDR2 SVGEGT.

This clone was detected once. The chain carries TRBV15 and TRBJ1-4, with a weak D call TRBD1 (6 bases). CDR1 LNHNV and CDR2 YYDKDF come from the germline V gene (reference sequence). The CDR3 length is 14 residues. Trimming took 0 bases from V and 8 from J, leaving 10 bases between them. The CDR3 DNA is TGTGCCACCAGCAGAGACAGGGGTGACGAAAAACTGTTTTTT. Translation gives CATSRDRGDEKLFF. Looking up the rest from reference TRBV15 and TRBJ1-4 gives the full variable domain: DAMVIQNPRYQVTQFGKPVTLSCSQTLNHNVMYWYQQKSSQAPKLLFHYYDKDFNNEADTPDNFQSRRPNTSFCFLDIRSPGLGDTAMYLCATSRDRGDEKLFFGSGTQLSVL.

This chain uses TRBV5-5 with TRBJ1-4, with a tentative D call TRBD1 (6 bases). Germline V gene sequence: CDR1 SGHKS, CDR2 YYEKEE (reference sequence). This CDR3 contains 14 residues. The ends were cut back, 7 bases at V and 8 bases at J, with 18 bases in the middle. The CDR3 coding sequence is TGTGCCAGCGGGGGAGGGGGAGATTTGGAAAAACTGTTTTTT. It specifies CASGGGGDLEKLFF.

The chain uses TRBV6-5 and TRBJ1-5; 8 positions match TRBD1. Germline V CDR1 and CDR2: MNHEY, SVGAGI. The trim removed 4 bases at V and 3 bases at J, leaving 5 bases unmatched. CDR3 length: 15 residues. The CDR3 bases are TGTGCCAGCAGTTTCCACAGGGGGTACAATCAGCCCCAGCATTTT. Translation: CASSFHRGYNQPQHF.

The chain joins TRBV7-9 to TRBJ2-7, with 9 bases aligning to TRBD2. The germline CDR1 and CDR2 sequences are SEHNR and FQNEAQ (reference sequence). CDR3 length: 18 residues. V gave up 2 bases and J gave up 3 bases; unmatched junction bases: 14. As DNA, the CDR3 is TGTGCCAGCAGCTTATGGGGTTTGAGTAGCGGGGGTCTCTACGAGCAGTACTTC. Its translation is CASSLWGLSSGGLYEQYF.